Shown below are 10 T cell receptor beta chains from a single sample sequenced in a study of cytomegalovirus exposure and HLA in healthy donors. The PCR had 60 Vbeta and 13 Jbeta primers. The assay was immunoSEQ multiplex PCR, and TCRdb's table has in-frame clones only and misses some. The table lists 110,000 to 150,000 clones, 70% to 80% of them singletons. The sample taken for sequencing was PBMCs. Receptors originate from a male donor in good health and CMV-seronegative.

The CDR3 DNA reads as TGTGCCAGCTCGGACAGGACTGAAGCTTTCTTT. As protein: CASSDRTEAFF. The genes are TRBV18 and TRBJ1-1, with TRBD1 matching over 7 bases. The ends lost 6 bases at V and 5 bases at J; junction bases unmatched: 0. The CDR3 loop spans 11 amino acids. Germline CDR1 and CDR2: KGHSH and LQKENI.

The chain employs TRBV6-1 and TRBJ2-1, with D possibly TRBD2 on 5 matching bases. Germline V CDR1 and CDR2: MNHNS, SASEGT. Trimming left V 3 bases short and J 6 bases short, with 9 bases between. This CDR3 has 13 residues. CDR3 in DNA: TGTGCCAGCAGTGAGAGGGAGATCAATGAGCAGTTCTTC. Its protein product is CASSEREINEQFF.

This sequence joins TRBV6-5 and TRBJ2-3; D is ambiguous. The CDR3 sequence is 14 residues long. Germline assignment: CDR1 MNHEY and CDR2 SVGAGI. Trimming shortened V by 3 bases and J by 3 bases, and 10 bases separated the two germline ends. The DNA of the CDR3 is TGTGCCAGCAGTTATCCCGCAGGAACAGATACGCAGTATTTT. Amino acid sequence: CASSYPAGTDTQYF.

The chain employs TRBV5-1 and TRBJ1-2; D perhaps matches TRBD1 (5 bases). The CDR3 extends over 14 amino acids. Trimming shortened V by 4 bases and J by 0 bases, and 10 bases separated the two germline ends. In germline, CDR1 is SGHRS, CDR2 YFSETQ. The CDR3 loop reads CASSGAGANYGYTF. CDR3 coding DNA: TGCGCCAGCAGCGGGGCCGGAGCTAACTATGGCTACACCTTC.

The count of this clone is one. The chain combines TRBV6-1 with TRBJ1-1; tentative D call: TRBD1 (6 bases). Per germline, CDR1 MNHNS and CDR2 SASEGT. V dropped 6 bases and J dropped 5 bases, with 19 bases sitting between them. This CDR3 is 15 amino acids long. CDR3 region: CASRPPTGKGTEAFF. Written as DNA, the CDR3 is TGTGCCAGCAGACCCCCCACAGGGAAGGGAACTGAAGCTTTCTTT.

The chain uses TRBV27 and TRBJ1-4; perhaps TRBD1 as D (5 bases). Trimming removed 1 base from V and 0 bases from J, with 6 bases in between. This CDR3 spans 15 amino acids. Germline V lookup: CDR1 MNHEY, CDR2 SMNVEV (reference sequence). The CDR3 spells CASSLWGATNEKLFF. CDR3 nucleotides: TGTGCCAGCAGTTTATGGGGGGCAACTAATGAAAAACTGTTTTTT.

The rearrangement joins TRBV18 to TRBJ1-3, with D maybe TRBD1 (6 bases). CDR3 length equals 16 residues. The V and J ends lost 2 bases and 0 bases respectively, with 11 bases between them. Germline CDR1 is KGHSH and CDR2 is LQKENI. As DNA, the CDR3 is TGTGCCAGCTCACCAAGGGACACATACTCTGGAAACACCATATATTTT. Protein product: CASSPRDTYSGNTIYF.

V gene TRBV2 combines with J gene TRBJ1-4; possibly TRBD1 for D (6 bases). Germline V lookup: CDR1 SNHLY, CDR2 FYNNEI. This CDR3 is 15 amino acids long. Trimming took off 3 bases at V and 5 bases at J, with 13 bases between the two ends. Written as DNA, the CDR3 is TGTGCCAGCAGTGATCAAGGGGGAGAGAATGAAAAACTGTTTTTT. This translates into CASSDQGGENEKLFF.

The chain joins TRBV28 to TRBJ1-2, with D perhaps matching TRBD1 (5 bases). From germline, CDR1 is MDHEN and CDR2 SYDVKM. This CDR3 comprises 13 residues. The V end lost 4 bases, the J end lost 2 bases, and 8 bases lay between the germline ends. The chain's CDR3 is CASSYGGNYGYTF. The CDR3 DNA reads TGTGCCAGCAGTTACGGGGGAAACTATGGCTACACCTTC.

V is TRBV5-4 and J is TRBJ1-1, with a weak D call TRBD1 (6 bases). The CDR3 has 15 amino acids. Germline V lookup: CDR1 SGHNT, CDR2 YYREEE (reference sequence). V was trimmed by 0 bases and J by 1 base, leaving 10 bases between them. The CDR3 reads CASSLGVQGNTEAFF. The CDR3 DNA reads as TGTGCCAGCAGCTTGGGGGTACAGGGGAACACTGAAGCTTTCTTT. Filled out from reference TRBV5-4 and TRBJ1-1, the complete variable domain reads ETGVTQSPTHLIKTRGQQVTLRCSSQSGHNTVSWYQQALGQGPQFIFQYYREEENGRGNFPPRFSGLQFPNYSSELNVNALELDDSALYLCASSLGVQGNTEAFFGQGTRLTVV.